The entry below gives a single T cell receptor (beta chain) sequence along with its context. Its antigen is unknown. The sample contains more than one DNA sequence encoding this CDR3. This specimen belongs to a study of shared clonotypes between healthy human individuals. Notes on the study in general: When naive CD4 clonotypes were compared across a few donors, roughly 4.9% were shared.

Repertoires were generated with immunoSEQ multiplex PCR, while TCRdb's copy carries only in-frame clones and drops some. The sample has millions of clones, roughly 94% seen once. The CDR3 is made up of 13 amino acids. Germline V gene lookup returns CDR1 MNHNY and CDR2 SVGAGI (reference sequence). Trimming removed 6 bases from V and 0 bases from J, with 3 bases in between. This TCR came from a man in his late teens or twenties in good health. Specimen: naive CD4+ T cells sorted from blood. Subset indicated: CD45RA+ positively selected. The rearrangement links TRBV6-6 to TRBJ1-6, with D unclear. The CDR3 sequence is CASRGSYNSPLHF. CDR3 sequence (DNA): TGTGCCAGCAGGGGCTCCTATAATTCACCCCTCCACTTT.